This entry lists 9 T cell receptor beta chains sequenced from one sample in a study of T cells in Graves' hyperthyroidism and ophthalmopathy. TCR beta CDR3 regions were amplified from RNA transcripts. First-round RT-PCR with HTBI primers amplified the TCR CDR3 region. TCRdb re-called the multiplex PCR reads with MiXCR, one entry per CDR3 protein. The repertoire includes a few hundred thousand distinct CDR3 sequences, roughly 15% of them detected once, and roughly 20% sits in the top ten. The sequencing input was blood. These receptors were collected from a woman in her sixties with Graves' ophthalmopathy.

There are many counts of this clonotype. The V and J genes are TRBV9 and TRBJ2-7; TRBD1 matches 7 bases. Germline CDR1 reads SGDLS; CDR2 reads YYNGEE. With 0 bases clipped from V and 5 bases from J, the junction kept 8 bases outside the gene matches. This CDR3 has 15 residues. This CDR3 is CASSVEQRGLDEQYF. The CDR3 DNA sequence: TGTGCCAGCAGCGTAGAGCAGAGGGGGCTGGACGAGCAGTACTTC. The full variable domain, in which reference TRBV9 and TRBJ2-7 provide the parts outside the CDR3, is DSGVTQTPKHLITATGQRVTLRCSPRSGDLSVYWYQQSLDQGLQFLIQYYNGEERAKGNILERFSAQQFPDLHSELNLSSLELGDSALYFCASSVEQRGLDEQYFGPGTRLTVT.

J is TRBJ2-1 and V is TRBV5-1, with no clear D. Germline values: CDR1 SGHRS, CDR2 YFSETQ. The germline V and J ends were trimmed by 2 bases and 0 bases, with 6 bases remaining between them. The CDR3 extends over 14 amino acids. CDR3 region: CASSLISSYNEQFF. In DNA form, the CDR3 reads TGCGCCAGCAGCTTAATTAGCTCCTACAATGAGCAGTTCTTC.

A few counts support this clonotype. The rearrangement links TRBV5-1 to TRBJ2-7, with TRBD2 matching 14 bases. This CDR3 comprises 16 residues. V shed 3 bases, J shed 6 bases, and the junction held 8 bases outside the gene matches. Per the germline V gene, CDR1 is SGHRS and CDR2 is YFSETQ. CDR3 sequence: CASSSRGGLAGAEQYF. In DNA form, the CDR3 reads TGCGCCAGCAGCTCCCGAGGGGGACTAGCGGGAGCCGAGCAGTACTTC.

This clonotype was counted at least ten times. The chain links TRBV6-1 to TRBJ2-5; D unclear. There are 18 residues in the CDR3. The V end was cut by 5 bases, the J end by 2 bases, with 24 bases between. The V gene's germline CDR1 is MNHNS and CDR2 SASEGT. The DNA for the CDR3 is TGTGCCAGCAGTTATTCCGGTCCCGGACGAAGCTTTCAAGAGACCCAGTACTTC. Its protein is CASSYSGPGRSFQETQYF.

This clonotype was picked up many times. CDR3 DNA sequence: TGCAGTGCTAGACCTACAGGGGGGAATAGCAATCAGCCCCAGCATTTT. It is translated as CSARPTGGNSNQPQHF. The chain joins TRBV20-1 to TRBJ1-5; 8 nucleotides line up with TRBD1. Germline assignment: CDR1 DFQATT and CDR2 SNEGSKA (reference sequence). The CDR3 is made up of 16 amino acids. J lost 0 bases, V lost 2 bases, and 6 bases had no gene match.

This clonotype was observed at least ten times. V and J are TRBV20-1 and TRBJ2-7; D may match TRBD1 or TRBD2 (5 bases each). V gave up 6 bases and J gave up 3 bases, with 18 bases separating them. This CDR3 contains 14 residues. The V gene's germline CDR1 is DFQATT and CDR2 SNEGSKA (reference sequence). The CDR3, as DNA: TGCAGTGCCCCGAGGGGAAATAGTGACTACGAGCAGTACTTC. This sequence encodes CSAPRGNSDYEQYF.

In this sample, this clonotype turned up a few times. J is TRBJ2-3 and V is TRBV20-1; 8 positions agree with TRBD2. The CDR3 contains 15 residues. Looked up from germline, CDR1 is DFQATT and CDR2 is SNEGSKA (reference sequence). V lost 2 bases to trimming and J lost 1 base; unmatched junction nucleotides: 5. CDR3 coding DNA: TGCAGTGCTAGAAGACTAGCGATACGCACAGATACGCAGTATTTT. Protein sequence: CSARRLAIRTDTQYF.

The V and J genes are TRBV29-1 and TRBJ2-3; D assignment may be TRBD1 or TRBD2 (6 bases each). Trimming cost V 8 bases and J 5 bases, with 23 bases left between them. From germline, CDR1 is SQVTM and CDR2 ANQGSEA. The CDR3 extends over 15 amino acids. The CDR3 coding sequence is TGCAGCTTCCCCGCCCCGGGGGCGCGCAGAGATACGCAGTATTTT. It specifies CSFPAPGARRDTQYF.

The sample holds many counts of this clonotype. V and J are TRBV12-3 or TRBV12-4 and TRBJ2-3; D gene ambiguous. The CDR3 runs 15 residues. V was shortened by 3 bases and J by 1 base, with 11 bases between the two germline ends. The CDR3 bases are TGTGCCAGCAGTTTTCTTGGGATTCGCACAGATACGCAGTATTTT. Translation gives CASSFLGIRTDTQYF.